The present T cell receptor beta chain was sequenced within a study of cytomegalovirus exposure and HLA in healthy donors. Study in general: Unique TCR beta sequences numbering 120 million or so came from 150 million to 200 million T cells in an earlier analysis.

In the PCR, 60 Vbeta and 13 Jbeta primers were used. Produced via immunoSEQ multiplex PCR; TCRdb's table is partial and in-frame only. The table lists under 200,000 clones, 84% of them singletons, with around 6.6% in the top ten. The CDR3 has 14 residues. Germline V lookup: CDR1 SGHRS, CDR2 YFSETQ. V trimming: 8 bases; J trimming: 9 bases; junction bases outside the gene matches: 8. This chain connects TRBV5-1 to TRBJ2-1, with 13 bases lining up with TRBD2. The sequencing input was PBMCs. This clonotype was obtained from a man between 50 and 59 years old in good health and CMV-seropositive. CDR3 sequence (DNA): TGCGCCAGTCTCGGGACTAGCGGGATCGGTGAGCAGTTCTTC. This encodes CASLGTSGIGEQFF.